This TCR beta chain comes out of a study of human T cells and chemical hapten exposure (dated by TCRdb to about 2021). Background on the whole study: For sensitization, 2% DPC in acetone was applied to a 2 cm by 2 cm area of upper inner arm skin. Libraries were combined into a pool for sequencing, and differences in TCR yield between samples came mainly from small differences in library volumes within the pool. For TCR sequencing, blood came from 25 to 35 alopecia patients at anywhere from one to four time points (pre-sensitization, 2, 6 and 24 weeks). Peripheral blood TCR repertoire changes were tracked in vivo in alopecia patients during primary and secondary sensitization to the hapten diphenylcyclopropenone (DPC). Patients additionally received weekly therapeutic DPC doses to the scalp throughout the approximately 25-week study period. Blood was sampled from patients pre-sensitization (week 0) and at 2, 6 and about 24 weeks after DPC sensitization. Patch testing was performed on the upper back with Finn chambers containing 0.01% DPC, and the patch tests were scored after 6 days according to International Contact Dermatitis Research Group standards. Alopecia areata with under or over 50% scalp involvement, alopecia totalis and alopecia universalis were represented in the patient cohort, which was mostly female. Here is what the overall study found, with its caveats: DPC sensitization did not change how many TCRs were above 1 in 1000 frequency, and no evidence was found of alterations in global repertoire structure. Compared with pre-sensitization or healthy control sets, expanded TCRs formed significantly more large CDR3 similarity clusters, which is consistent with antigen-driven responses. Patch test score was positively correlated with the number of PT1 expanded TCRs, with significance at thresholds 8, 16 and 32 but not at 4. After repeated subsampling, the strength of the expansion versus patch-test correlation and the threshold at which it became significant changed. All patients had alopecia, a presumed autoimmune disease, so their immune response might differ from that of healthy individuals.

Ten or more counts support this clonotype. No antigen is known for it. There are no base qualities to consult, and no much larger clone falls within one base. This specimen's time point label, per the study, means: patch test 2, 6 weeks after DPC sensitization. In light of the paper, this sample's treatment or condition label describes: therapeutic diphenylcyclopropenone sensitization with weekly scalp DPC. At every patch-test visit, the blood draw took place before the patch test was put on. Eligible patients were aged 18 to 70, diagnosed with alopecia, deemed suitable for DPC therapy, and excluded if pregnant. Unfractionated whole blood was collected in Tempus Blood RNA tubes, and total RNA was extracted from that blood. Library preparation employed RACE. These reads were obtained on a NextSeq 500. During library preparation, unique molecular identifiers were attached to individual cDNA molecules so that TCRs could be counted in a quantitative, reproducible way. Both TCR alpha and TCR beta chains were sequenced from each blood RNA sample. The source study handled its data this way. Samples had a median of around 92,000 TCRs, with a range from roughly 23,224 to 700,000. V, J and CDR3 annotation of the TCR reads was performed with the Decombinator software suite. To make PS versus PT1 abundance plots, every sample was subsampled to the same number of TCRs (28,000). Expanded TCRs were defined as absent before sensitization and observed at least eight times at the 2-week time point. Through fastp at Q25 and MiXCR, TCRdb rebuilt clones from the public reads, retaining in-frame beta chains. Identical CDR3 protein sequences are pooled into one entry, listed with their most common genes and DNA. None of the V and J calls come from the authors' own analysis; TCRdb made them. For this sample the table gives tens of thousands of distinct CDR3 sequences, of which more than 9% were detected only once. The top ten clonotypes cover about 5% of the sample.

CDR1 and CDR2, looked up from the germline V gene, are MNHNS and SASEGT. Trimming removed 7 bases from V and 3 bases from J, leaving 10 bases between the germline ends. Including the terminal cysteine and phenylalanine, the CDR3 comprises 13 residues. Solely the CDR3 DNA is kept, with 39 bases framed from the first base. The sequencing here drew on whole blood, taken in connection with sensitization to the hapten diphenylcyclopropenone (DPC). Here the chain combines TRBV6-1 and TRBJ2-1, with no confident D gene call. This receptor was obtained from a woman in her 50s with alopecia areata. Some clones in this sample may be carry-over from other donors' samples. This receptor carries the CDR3 CASTLSYYNEQFF. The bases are TGTGCCAGCACCTTATCGTACTACAATGAGCAGTTCTTC.